This T cell receptor (beta chain) was obtained from a study of blood T cell repertoires in COVID-19. Study as a whole: Both acute and convalescent COVID-19 samples were obtained from the United States, Italy and Spain. PBMCs, B-cell-depleted T cells, or T cells were the source of the cDNA or gDNA that made up the material.

This clone was seen more than once but under ten times. Produced via immunoSEQ multiplex PCR; TCRdb's table is partial and in-frame only. The data contain roughly 30,000 clones, 93% of them seen just once; the ten biggest clones take up about 5.5%. CDR1 and CDR2 from the germline V gene are MRHNA and SNTAGT. The CDR3 runs 15 residues. V shed 6 bases, J shed 1 base, and the junction held 5 bases outside the gene matches. The chain couples TRBV6-4 to TRBJ2-5; 10 nucleotides align to TRBD2. This receptor was taken from a human donor in a cohort sampled during active COVID-19. Sequencing was done on a sample of peripheral blood. CDR3 region: CASSLASGGQETQYF. The CDR3 DNA reads as TGTGCCAGCAGCCTCGCTAGCGGGGGCCAAGAGACCCAGTACTTC.